This entry is about one TCR beta chain. The sample comes from a study of identical twins. TCRdb reprocessed the 5' RACE reads via MiXCR and lists one record per CDR3 protein. The sample comprises about 240,000 distinct CDR3 sequences, 9.5% to 15% of which are singletons, and 4% rests with the top ten. Germline lookup yields CDR1 DFQATT and CDR2 SNEGSKA (reference sequence). The CDR3 loop spans 16 amino acids. J gave up 7 bases and V 2 bases, and 13 bases lay outside the gene matches. This sample was shared with a second study, whose subject was yellow fever vaccine responses in identical twins.

The clonotype originates from a woman under 30 in good health. Sequencing was done on a sample of memory (CD45RO+) T cells sorted from blood. The V and J genes are TRBV20-1 and TRBJ2-1; 8 nucleotides align to TRBD2. Here the CDR3 reads CSARWGGGRLRNEQFF. The CDR3 DNA is TGCAGTGCTAGATGGGGGGGCGGGAGGTTGAGGAATGAGCAGTTCTTC.